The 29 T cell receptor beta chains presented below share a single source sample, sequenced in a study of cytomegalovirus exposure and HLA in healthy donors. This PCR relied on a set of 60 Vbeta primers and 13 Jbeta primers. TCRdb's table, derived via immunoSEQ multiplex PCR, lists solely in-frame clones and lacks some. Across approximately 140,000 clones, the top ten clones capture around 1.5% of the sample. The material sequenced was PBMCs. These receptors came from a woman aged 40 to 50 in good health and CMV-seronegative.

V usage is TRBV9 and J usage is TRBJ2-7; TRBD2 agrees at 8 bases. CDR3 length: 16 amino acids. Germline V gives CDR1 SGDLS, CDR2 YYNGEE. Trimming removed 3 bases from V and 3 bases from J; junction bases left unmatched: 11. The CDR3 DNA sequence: TGTGCCAGCAGCGCTGGGTCTCCACTAGCGGACTACGAGCAGTACTTC. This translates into CASSAGSPLADYEQYF. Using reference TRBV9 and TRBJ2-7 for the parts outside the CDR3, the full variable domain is DSGVTQTPKHLITATGQRVTLRCSPRSGDLSVYWYQQSLDQGLQFLIQYYNGEERAKGNILERFSAQQFPDLHSELNLSSLELGDSALYFCASSAGSPLADYEQYFGPGTRLTVT.

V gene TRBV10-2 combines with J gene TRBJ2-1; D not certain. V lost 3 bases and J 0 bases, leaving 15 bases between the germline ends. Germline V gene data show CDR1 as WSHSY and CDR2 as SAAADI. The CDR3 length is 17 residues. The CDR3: CASSDPGASGSYNEQFF. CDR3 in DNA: TGCGCCAGCAGTGATCCGGGTGCGAGTGGCTCCTACAATGAGCAGTTCTTC.

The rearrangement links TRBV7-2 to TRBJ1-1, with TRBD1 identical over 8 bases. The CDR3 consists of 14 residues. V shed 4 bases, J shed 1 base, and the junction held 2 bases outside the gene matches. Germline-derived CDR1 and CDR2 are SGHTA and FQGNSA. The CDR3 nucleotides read TGTGCCAGCAGCTCCAGGGGGCCGAACACTGAAGCTTTCTTT. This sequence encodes CASSSRGPNTEAFF.

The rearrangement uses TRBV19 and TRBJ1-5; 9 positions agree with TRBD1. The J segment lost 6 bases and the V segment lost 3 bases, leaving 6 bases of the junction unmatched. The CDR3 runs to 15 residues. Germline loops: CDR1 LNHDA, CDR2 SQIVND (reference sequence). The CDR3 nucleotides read TGTGCCAGTAGTATGGAGGACAGGGGTAGTCAGCCCCAGCATTTT. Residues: CASSMEDRGSQPQHF.

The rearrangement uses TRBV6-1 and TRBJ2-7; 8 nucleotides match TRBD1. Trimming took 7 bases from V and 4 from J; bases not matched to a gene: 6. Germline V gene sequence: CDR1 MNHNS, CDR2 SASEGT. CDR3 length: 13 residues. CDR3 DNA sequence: TGTGCCAGCATCCGTCAGGGGGCTTACGAGCAGTACGTC. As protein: CASIRQGAYEQYV.

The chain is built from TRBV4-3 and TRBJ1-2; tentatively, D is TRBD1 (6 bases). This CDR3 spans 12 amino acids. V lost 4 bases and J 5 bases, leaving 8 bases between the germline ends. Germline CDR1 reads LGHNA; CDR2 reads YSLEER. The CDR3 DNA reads TGCGCCAGCAGCCGCCAGGGGTATGGCTACACCTTC. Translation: CASSRQGYGYTF.

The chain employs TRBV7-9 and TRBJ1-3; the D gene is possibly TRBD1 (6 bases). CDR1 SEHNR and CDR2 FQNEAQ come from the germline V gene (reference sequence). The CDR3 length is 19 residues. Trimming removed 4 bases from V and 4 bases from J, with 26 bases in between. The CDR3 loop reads CASSSVGYRALALGNTIYF. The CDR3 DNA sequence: TGTGCCAGCAGCTCTGTAGGGTACAGGGCGTTAGCGCTCGGAAACACCATATATTTT.

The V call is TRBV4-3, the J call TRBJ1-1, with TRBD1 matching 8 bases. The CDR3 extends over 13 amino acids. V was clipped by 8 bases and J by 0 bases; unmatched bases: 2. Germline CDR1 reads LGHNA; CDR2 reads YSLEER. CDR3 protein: CASGGQVNTEAFF. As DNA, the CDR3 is TGCGCCAGCGGGGGACAGGTGAACACTGAAGCTTTCTTT.

The CDR3: CASSPLQGPYTNTEAFF. DNA for the CDR3: TGTGCCAGCTCACCTTTGCAGGGGCCCTATACCAACACTGAAGCTTTCTTT. This chain links TRBV18 with TRBJ1-1; D perhaps matches TRBD1 (6 bases). Germline CDR1 and CDR2: KGHSH and LQKENI. With 3 bases removed from V and 2 bases from J, the gap between germline ends came to 19 bases. The CDR3 runs 17 residues.

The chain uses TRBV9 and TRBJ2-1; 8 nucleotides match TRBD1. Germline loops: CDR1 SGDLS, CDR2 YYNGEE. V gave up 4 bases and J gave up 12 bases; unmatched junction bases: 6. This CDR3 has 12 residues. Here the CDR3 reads CASSPGGTGQFF. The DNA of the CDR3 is TGTGCCAGCAGCCCTGGGGGGACAGGGCAGTTCTTC.

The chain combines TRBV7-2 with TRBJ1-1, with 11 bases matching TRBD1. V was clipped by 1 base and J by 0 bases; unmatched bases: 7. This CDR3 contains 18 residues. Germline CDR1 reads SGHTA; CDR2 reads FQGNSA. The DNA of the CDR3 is TGTGCCAGCAGCTTAGGACCGGGACAGGGGGTTATGAACACTGAAGCTTTCTTT. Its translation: CASSLGPGQGVMNTEAFF.

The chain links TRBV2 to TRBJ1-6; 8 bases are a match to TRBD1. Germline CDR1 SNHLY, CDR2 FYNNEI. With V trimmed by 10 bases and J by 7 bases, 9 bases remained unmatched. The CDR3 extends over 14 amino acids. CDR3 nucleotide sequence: TGTGCCACGGAGGCCACAGGGGGGAATTCACCCCTCCACTTT. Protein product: CATEATGGNSPLHF.

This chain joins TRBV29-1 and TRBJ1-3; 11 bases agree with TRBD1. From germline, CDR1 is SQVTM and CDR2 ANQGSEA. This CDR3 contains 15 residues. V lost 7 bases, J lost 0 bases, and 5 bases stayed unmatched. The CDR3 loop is CSARDRGYSGNTIYF. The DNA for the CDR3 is TGCAGCGCTAGGGACAGGGGGTACTCTGGAAACACCATATATTTT.

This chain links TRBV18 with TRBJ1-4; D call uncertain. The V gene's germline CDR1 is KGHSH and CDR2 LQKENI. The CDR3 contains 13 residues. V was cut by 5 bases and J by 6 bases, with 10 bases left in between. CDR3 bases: TGTGCCAGCTCATTACTCCCGGATGAAAAACTGTTTTTT. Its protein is CASSLLPDEKLFF. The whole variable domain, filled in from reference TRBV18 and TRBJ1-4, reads NAGVMQNPRHLVRRRGQEARLRCSPMKGHSHVYWYRQLPEEGLKFMVYLQKENIIDESGMPKERFSAEFPKEGPSILRIQQVVRGDSAAYFCASSLLPDEKLFFGSGTQLSVL.

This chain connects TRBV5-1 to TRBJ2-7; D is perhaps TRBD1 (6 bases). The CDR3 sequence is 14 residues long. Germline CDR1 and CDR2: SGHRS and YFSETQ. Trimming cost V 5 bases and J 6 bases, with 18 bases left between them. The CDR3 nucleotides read TGCGCCAGCAGGTTGCTGGACAGCCGTGGCGAGCAGTACGTC. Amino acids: CASRLLDSRGEQYV.

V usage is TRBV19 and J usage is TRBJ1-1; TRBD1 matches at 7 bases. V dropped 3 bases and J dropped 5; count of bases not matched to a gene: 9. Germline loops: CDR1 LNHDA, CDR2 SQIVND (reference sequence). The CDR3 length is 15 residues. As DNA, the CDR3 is TGTGCCAGTAGTATCCAGGGAGCAGGGGGGACTGAAGCTTTCTTT. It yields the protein CASSIQGAGGTEAFF.

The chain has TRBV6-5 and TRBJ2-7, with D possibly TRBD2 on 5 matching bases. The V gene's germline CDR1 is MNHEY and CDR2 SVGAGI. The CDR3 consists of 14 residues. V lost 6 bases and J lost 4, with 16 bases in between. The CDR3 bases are TGTGCCAGCAGCCCTACTAGTTCTACGTACGAGCAGTACGTC. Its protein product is CASSPTSSTYEQYV.

The CDR3 sequence is CSVDLRGNTEAFF. The CDR3 DNA sequence: TGCAGCGTTGACCTTCGGGGGAACACTGAAGCTTTCTTT. This sequence joins TRBV29-1 and TRBJ1-1; D uncertain. Germline V gives CDR1 SQVTM, CDR2 ANQGSEA. The length of the CDR3 is 13 residues. V was clipped by 3 bases and J by 1 base, with 9 bases between them. Together with reference TRBV29-1 and TRBJ1-1, the CDR3 gives the full variable domain: SAVISQKPSRDICQRGTSLTIQCQVDSQVTMMFWYRQQPGQSLTLIATANQGSEATYESGFVIDKFPISRPNLTFSTLTVSNMSPEDSSIYLCSVDLRGNTEAFFGQGTRLTVV.

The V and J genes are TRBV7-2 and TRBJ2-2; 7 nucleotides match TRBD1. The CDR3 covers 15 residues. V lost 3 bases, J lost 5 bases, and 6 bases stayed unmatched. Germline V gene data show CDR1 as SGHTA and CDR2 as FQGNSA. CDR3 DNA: TGTGCCAGCAGCTTCGATAGGGGGCAGACCGGGGAGCTGTTTTTT. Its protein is CASSFDRGQTGELFF.

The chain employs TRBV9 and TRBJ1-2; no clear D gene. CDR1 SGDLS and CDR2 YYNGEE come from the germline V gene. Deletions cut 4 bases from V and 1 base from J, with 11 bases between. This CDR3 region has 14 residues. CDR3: CASSPETDNYGYTF. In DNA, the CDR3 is TGTGCCAGCAGCCCGGAGACGGATAACTATGGCTACACCTTC. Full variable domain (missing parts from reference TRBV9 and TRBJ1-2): DSGVTQTPKHLITATGQRVTLRCSPRSGDLSVYWYQQSLDQGLQFLIQYYNGEERAKGNILERFSAQQFPDLHSELNLSSLELGDSALYFCASSPETDNYGYTFGSGTRLTVV.

In DNA form, the CDR3 reads TGTGCCAGCAGCCGACAGGGCGATGGCTACACCTTC. It translates to CASSRQGDGYTF. This chain uses TRBV7-9 with TRBJ1-2; 7 bases are shared with TRBD1. CDR1 is SEHNR, CDR2 FQNEAQ, per germline (reference sequence). The J segment lost 6 bases and the V segment lost 5 bases, leaving 3 bases of the junction unmatched. The length of the CDR3 is 12 residues.

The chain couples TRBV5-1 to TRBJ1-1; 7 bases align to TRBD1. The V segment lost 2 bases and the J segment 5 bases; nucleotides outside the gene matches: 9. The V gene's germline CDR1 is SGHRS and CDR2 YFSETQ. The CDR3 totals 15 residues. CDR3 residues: CASSLQQGLGTEAFF. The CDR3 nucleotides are TGCGCCAGCAGCTTACAACAGGGGCTCGGAACTGAAGCTTTCTTT.

The CDR3 DNA sequence: TGTGCCAGCAGCTTAATATCTCGGGGGAGGGTCACTGAAGCTTTCTTT. Protein: CASSLISRGRVTEAFF. The genes are TRBV7-2 and TRBJ1-1, with D perhaps matching TRBD1 (5 bases). The CDR3 contains 16 residues. Looked up from germline, CDR1 is SGHTA and CDR2 is FQGNSA. Deletions cut 2 bases from V and 4 bases from J, with 17 bases between. Using reference TRBV7-2 and TRBJ1-1 for the parts outside the CDR3, the full variable domain is GAGVSQSPSNKVTEKGKDVELRCDPISGHTALYWYRQSLGQGLEFLIYFQGNSAPDKSGLPSDRFSAERTGGSVSTLTIQRTQQEDSAVYLCASSLISRGRVTEAFFGQGTRLTVV.

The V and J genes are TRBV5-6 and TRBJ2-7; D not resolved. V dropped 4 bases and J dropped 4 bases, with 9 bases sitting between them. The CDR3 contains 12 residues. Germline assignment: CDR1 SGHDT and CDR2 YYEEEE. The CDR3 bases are TGTGCCAGCAGCCGCCCCGGGTACGAGCAGTACTTC. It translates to CASSRPGYEQYF. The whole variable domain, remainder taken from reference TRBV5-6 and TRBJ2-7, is DAGVTQSPTHLIKTRGQQVTLRCSPKSGHDTVSWYQQALGQGPQFIFQYYEEEERQRGNFPDRFSGHQFPNYSSELNVNALLLGDSALYLCASSRPGYEQYFGPGTRLTVT.

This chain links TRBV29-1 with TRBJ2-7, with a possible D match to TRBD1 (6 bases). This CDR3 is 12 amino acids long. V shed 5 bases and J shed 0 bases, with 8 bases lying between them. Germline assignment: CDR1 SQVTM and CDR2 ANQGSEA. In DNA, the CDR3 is TGCAGCGTTAGGACAGTCTCCTACGAGCAGTACTTC. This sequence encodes CSVRTVSYEQYF.

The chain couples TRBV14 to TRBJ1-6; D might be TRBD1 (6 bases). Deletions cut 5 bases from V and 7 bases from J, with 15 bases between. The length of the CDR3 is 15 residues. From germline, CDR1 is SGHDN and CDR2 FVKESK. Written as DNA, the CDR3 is TGTGCCAGCAGCACAACAGGGAGAGGGAATTCACCCCTCCACTTT. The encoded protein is CASSTTGRGNSPLHF. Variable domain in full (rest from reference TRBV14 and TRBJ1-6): EAGVTQFPSHSVIEKGQTVTLRCDPISGHDNLYWYRRVMGKEIKFLLHFVKESKQDESGMPNNRFLAERTGGTYSTLKVQPAELEDSGVYFCASSTTGRGNSPLHFGNGTRLTVT.

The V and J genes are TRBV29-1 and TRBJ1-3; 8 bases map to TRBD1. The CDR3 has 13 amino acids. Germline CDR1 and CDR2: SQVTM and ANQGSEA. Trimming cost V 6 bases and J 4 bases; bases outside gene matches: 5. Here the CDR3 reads CSVRGQGGNTIYF. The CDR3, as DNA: TGCAGCGTGCGAGGACAGGGAGGAAACACCATATATTTT.

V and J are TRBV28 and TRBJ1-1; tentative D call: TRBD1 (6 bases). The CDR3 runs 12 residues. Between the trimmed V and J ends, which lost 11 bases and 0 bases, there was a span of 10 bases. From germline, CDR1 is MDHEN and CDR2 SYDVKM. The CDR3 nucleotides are TGTGCCGGAGGACAGCTGAACACTGAAGCTTTCTTT. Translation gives CAGGQLNTEAFF.

CDR3 amino acids: CASSSGLAASPSSYNEQFF. The CDR3, as DNA: TGTGCCAGCAGCTCGGGACTAGCGGCGTCCCCAAGCTCCTACAATGAGCAGTTCTTC. The chain links TRBV5-6 to TRBJ2-1; the match to TRBD2 covers 11 bases. There are 19 residues in the CDR3. Germline CDR1 and CDR2: SGHDT and YYEEEE. V lost 3 bases, J lost 0 bases, and 11 bases stayed unmatched.